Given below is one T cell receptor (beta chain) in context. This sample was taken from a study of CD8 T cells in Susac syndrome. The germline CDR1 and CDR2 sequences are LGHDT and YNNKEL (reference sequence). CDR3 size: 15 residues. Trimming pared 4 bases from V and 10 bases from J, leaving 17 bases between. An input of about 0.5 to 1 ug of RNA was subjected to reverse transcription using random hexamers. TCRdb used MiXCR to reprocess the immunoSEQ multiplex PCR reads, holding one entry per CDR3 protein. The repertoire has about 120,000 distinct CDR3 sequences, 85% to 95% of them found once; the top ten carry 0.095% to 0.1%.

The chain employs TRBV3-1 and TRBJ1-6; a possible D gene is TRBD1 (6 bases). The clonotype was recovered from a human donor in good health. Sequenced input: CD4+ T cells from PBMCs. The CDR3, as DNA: TGTGCCAGCAGCCCCACGGACAGTGGTGGATCACCCCTCCACTTT. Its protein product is CASSPTDSGGSPLHF.